This TCR beta chain was retrieved from a study of blood T cell repertoires in COVID-19. Method: immunoSEQ multiplex PCR; TCRdb's copy keeps in-frame clones and lacks some. The table records 180,000 or so clones, more than 80% of them present only once. The germline CDR1 and CDR2 sequences are SGHRS and YFSETQ. This CDR3 has 17 amino acids. Unmatched junction bases numbered 8, after V lost 3 bases and J lost 1 base. This clone has a handful of counts. This receptor was identified in a middle-aged woman with COVID-19, enrolled during active disease. This chain joins TRBV5-1 and TRBJ2-1, with TRBD2 matching over 9 bases. Sequences were obtained from peripheral blood. The CDR3 loop is CASSSAGGQRSYNEQFF. Written as DNA, the CDR3 is TGCGCCAGCAGCTCTGCGGGAGGGCAGAGGTCCTACAATGAGCAGTTCTTC.